The 28 T cell receptor beta chains listed next were all sequenced from one sample in a study of T cell changes during pregnancy in multiple sclerosis. TCRdb keeps only in-frame clones here, not all; method: immunoSEQ multiplex PCR. The table shows 55,000 to 85,000 clones, with 94% occurring only once. The material sequenced was peripheral blood, taken in the third trimester of pregnancy. The receptors originated from a female donor with multiple sclerosis, enrolled in a pregnancy study.

This CDR3 reads CATSRLQGGVGYTF. The CDR3 DNA reads as TGTGCCACCAGCAGACTACAGGGGGGGGTTGGCTACACCTTC. V is TRBV15 and J is TRBJ1-2; 8 bases line up with TRBD1. The CDR3 has 14 amino acids. V gave up 2 bases and J gave up 7 bases; unmatched junction bases: 6. Germline CDR1 reads LNHNV; CDR2 reads YYDKDF (reference sequence).

The chain links TRBV5-6 to TRBJ2-6, with D perhaps matching TRBD2 (5 bases). CDR3 length: 15 amino acids. CDR1 and CDR2 from the germline V gene are SGHDT and YYEEEE. The ends were cut back, 1 base at V and 2 bases at J, with 7 bases in the middle. The CDR3 region has the DNA TGTGCCAGCAGCTTGTGGGGAGCTGGGGCCAACGTCCTGACTTTC. Its translation: CASSLWGAGANVLTF.

This clone was seen a single time. The V gene is TRBV12-2, the J gene TRBJ2-3; the D call of TRBD2 is as the table states it, not checked on the DNA. TRBV12-2 is a pseudogene segment. CDR3 length: 15 amino acids. CDR3: CASRFLAGGLDTQYF. DNA of the CDR3: TGTGCAAGTCGCTTTTTAGCGGGGGGGCTAGATACGCAGTATTTT.

The rearrangement links TRBV7-2 to TRBJ1-1; D remains unclear. Trimming cost V 5 bases and J 6 bases, with 16 bases left between them. CDR1 and CDR2 from the germline V gene are SGHTA and FQGNSA. The CDR3 is made up of 14 amino acids. The CDR3: CASSVGGSLSEAFF. The CDR3 coding sequence is TGTGCCAGCAGCGTAGGAGGGTCCCTCTCTGAAGCTTTCTTT.

This CDR3 reads CASSRTGSQETQYF. DNA of the CDR3: TGTGCCAGCAGCCGGACAGGGAGCCAAGAGACCCAGTACTTC. This chain connects TRBV7-3 to TRBJ2-5; 8 bases match TRBD1. The CDR3 contains 14 residues. The V gene's germline CDR1 is SGHTA and CDR2 FQGTGA. The J segment lost 1 base and the V segment lost 5 bases, leaving 3 bases of the junction unmatched. Drawing the rest from reference TRBV7-3 and TRBJ2-5, the complete variable domain is GAGVSQTPSNKVTEKGKYVELRCDPISGHTALYWYRQSLGQGPEFLIYFQGTGAADDSGLPNDRFFAVRPEGSVSTLKIQRTERGDSAVYLCASSRTGSQETQYFGPGTRLLVL.

V usage is TRBV27 and J usage is TRBJ1-6; 9 bases are a match to TRBD1. V trimming: 2 bases; J trimming: 9 bases; junction bases outside the gene matches: 2. CDR3 length: 14 amino acids. From germline, CDR1 is MNHEY and CDR2 SMNVEV (reference sequence). For the CDR3, the DNA is TGTGCCAGCAGTTTAACAGGGGGCGGTTCACCCCTCCACTTT. Protein: CASSLTGGGSPLHF.

The gene calls are TRBV19 and TRBJ1-5; TRBD1 aligns across 9 bases. Trimming at V came to 7 bases and at J to 6 bases, leaving 7 bases not matched to a gene. The CDR3 sequence is 14 residues long. CDR1 LNHDA and CDR2 SQIVND come from the germline V gene (reference sequence). The CDR3 DNA is TGTGCCAGTAAAACGGGACAGGGCTTTCAGCCCCAGCATTTT. This codes for CASKTGQGFQPQHF.

The sample holds one count of this clone. CDR3 in amino acids: CASSQAGIRGELFF. DNA of the CDR3: TGTGCCAGCAGCCAAGCGGGGATACGCGGGGAGCTGTTTTTT. The V and J genes are TRBV14 and TRBJ2-2; TRBD2 is a possible D gene (5 bases). Germline lookup yields CDR1 SGHDN and CDR2 FVKESK. The length of the CDR3 is 14 residues. The V end was cut by 1 base, the J end by 7 bases, with 10 bases between. The full variable domain, its missing parts supplied by reference TRBV14 and TRBJ2-2, is EAGVTQFPSHSVIEKGQTVTLRCDPISGHDNLYWYRRVMGKEIKFLLHFVKESKQDESGMPNNRFLAERTGGTYSTLKVQPAELEDSGVYFCASSQAGIRGELFFGEGSRLTVL.

The chain is built from TRBV15 and TRBJ2-2, with a tentative D call TRBD2 (5 bases). The CDR3 is made up of 15 amino acids. Germline assignment: CDR1 LNHNV and CDR2 YYDKDF (reference sequence). Trimming removed 1 base at V and 1 base at J, with 7 bases between. CDR3 amino acids: CATSRAGRNTGELFF. The CDR3 DNA follows: TGTGCCACCAGCAGAGCGGGGAGGAACACCGGGGAGCTGTTTTTT.

The chain uses TRBV9 and TRBJ1-2, with D perhaps TRBD1 (6 bases). The CDR3 contains 15 residues. Trimming shortened V by 7 bases and J by 8 bases, and 24 bases separated the two germline ends. The germline CDR1 and CDR2 sequences are SGDLS and YYNGEE. The CDR3 spells CASGGGAVFLGGYTF. The CDR3 region has the DNA TGTGCCAGCGGTGGGGGGGCTGTGTTTCTCGGAGGCTACACCTTC.

This clone has only one observation. Here the CDR3 reads CATSGGNSYNEQFF. The CDR3 region has the DNA TGTGCCACCTCCGGGGGTAACTCCTACAATGAGCAGTTCTTC. The J gene is TRBJ2-1, the V gene TRBV19; D perhaps matches TRBD2 (6 bases). CDR3 size: 14 residues. V was clipped by 10 bases and J by 0 bases, with 13 bases between them. CDR1 is LNHDA and CDR2 is SQIVND in the germline V gene (reference sequence).

This clone was seen just once. The rearrangement links TRBV6-5 to TRBJ2-7, with 8 bases fitting TRBD2. The germline V gene encodes CDR1 MNHEY and CDR2 SVGAGI. J lost 1 base, V lost 5 bases, and 4 bases had no gene match. The CDR3 spans 14 residues. The DNA of the CDR3 is TGTGCCAGCAGTACCTTAGCGGGGTCCTACGAGCAGTACTTC. Its protein is CASSTLAGSYEQYF.

The V call is TRBV14, the J call TRBJ2-5, with D unclear. The CDR3 runs 15 residues. V lost 0 bases and J lost 7, with 15 bases in between. CDR1 SGHDN and CDR2 FVKESK come from the germline V gene. The CDR3 sequence is CASSQDSLRVSTQYF. CDR3 bases: TGTGCCAGCAGCCAAGATAGTCTCCGGGTGTCGACCCAGTACTTC.

The rearrangement joins TRBV14 to TRBJ2-7; 10 bases align to TRBD1. V was pared by 4 bases and J by 4 bases, with 7 bases of the junction left unmatched. Germline CDR1 and CDR2: SGHDN and FVKESK. This CDR3 comprises 15 residues. CDR3: CASSRLGQGTYEQYF. The CDR3 region has the DNA TGTGCCAGCAGCCGTTTGGGACAGGGGACTTACGAGCAGTACTTC.

This chain links TRBV6-5 with TRBJ1-1; the match to TRBD1 covers 8 bases. CDR3 length: 14 residues. Germline values: CDR1 MNHEY, CDR2 SVGAGI. Trimming at V came to 5 bases and at J to 1 base, leaving 3 bases not matched to a gene. Here the CDR3 DNA reads TGTGCCAGCAGTACAGGGGGTCGGAACACTGAAGCTTTCTTT. It translates to CASSTGGRNTEAFF.

J is TRBJ1-1 and V is TRBV30, with TRBD1 matching 7 bases. From germline, CDR1 is GTSNPN and CDR2 SVGIG (reference sequence). V dropped 1 base and J dropped 7; count of bases not matched to a gene: 9. There are 14 residues in the CDR3. CDR3 DNA: TGTGCCTGGAGTGGTGACAGGGAATTTGATGAAGCTTTCTTT. Translation gives CAWSGDREFDEAFF.

This clone has just one count. At one boundary the junction diverges from the germline segment, which might be a read error. This rearrangement joins TRBV4-3 to TRBJ2-3, with 10 bases identical to TRBD2. There are 16 residues in the CDR3. Germline V lookup: CDR1 LGHNA, CDR2 YSLEER. The chain's CDR3 is CASSQEPSGGTDTQYF. CDR3 DNA: TGCGCCAGCAGCCAAGAGCCTAGCGGGGGCACCGATACGCAGTATTTT.

The chain is built from TRBV4-3 and TRBJ1-4; weak D call: TRBD1 (5 bases). Germline-derived CDR1 and CDR2 are LGHNA and YSLEER. Trimming took off 0 bases at V and 8 bases at J, with 16 bases between the two ends. This CDR3 region has 16 residues. The DNA for the CDR3 is TGCGCCAGCAGCCAAGATCGGGAGGGGCTGAGAGAAAAACTGTTTTTT. The encoded protein is CASSQDREGLREKLFF.

Only one count was recorded for this clone. V usage is TRBV27 and J usage is TRBJ1-1, with D perhaps matching TRBD1 (6 bases). Germline V lookup: CDR1 MNHEY, CDR2 SMNVEV (reference sequence). This CDR3 region has 15 residues. V gave up 5 bases and J gave up 1 base, with 14 bases separating them. The CDR3 bases are TGTGCCAGCAGTGCCCCACAGGGTTGGAACACTGAAGCTTTCTTT. Translating gives CASSAPQGWNTEAFF.

This chain connects TRBV5-4 to TRBJ1-4; D is undetermined. V shed 2 bases and J shed 7 bases, with 12 bases lying between them. Germline lookup yields CDR1 SGHNT and CDR2 YYREEE (reference sequence). This CDR3 comprises 14 residues. CDR3 protein: CASSLGGFSEKLFF. As DNA, the CDR3 is TGTGCCAGCAGCTTAGGAGGCTTTAGTGAAAAACTGTTTTTT.

This chain connects TRBV7-2 to TRBJ1-4; D is perhaps TRBD1 (5 bases). The CDR3 has 13 amino acids. In germline, CDR1 is SGHTA, CDR2 FQGNSA. Trimming removed 5 bases from V and 7 bases from J, with 11 bases in between. The CDR3: CASSVRGGEKLFF. In nucleotides, the CDR3 is TGTGCCAGCAGCGTAAGGGGCGGTGAAAAACTGTTTTTT.

As concerns this clone: An end of the junction differs from the germline gene, which may be a read error. The chain couples TRBV6-1 to TRBJ2-3; possible D gene TRBD1, 5 bases. CDR3 length equals 14 residues. CDR1 and CDR2 (germline): MNHNS, SASEGT. The CDR3 loop reads CASSEDRSTDTQYF. The CDR3 nucleotides read TGTGCCAGCAGCGAAGACAGAAGCACAGATACGCAGTATTTT.

This chain joins TRBV19 and TRBJ1-2; 7 nucleotides line up with TRBD1. CDR1 and CDR2 from the germline V gene are LNHDA and SQIVND (reference sequence). The CDR3 covers 13 residues. The V gene end was trimmed by 8 bases and the J gene end by 3 bases; junction bases not matched to a gene: 6. CDR3 region: CASDPRGHYGYTF. The CDR3 DNA is TGTGCCAGTGATCCGAGGGGGCACTATGGCTACACCTTC.

The chain links TRBV4-2 to TRBJ1-4; TRBD1 aligns across 7 bases. Germline V CDR1 and CDR2: LGHNA, YNFKEQ. Trimming removed 5 bases from V and 8 bases from J; junction bases left unmatched: 8. The CDR3 spans 14 residues. CDR3 nucleotides: TGTGCCAGCAGCGCCCGACAGGGAGGCGAAAAACTGTTTTTT. Its protein is CASSARQGGEKLFF.

CDR3 residues: CASSAGYNEQFF. The CDR3, as DNA: TGTGCCAGCAGCGCAGGGTACAATGAGCAGTTCTTC. The J gene is TRBJ2-1, the V gene TRBV7-9; D perhaps matches TRBD1 (5 bases). The CDR3 runs 12 residues. V dropped 5 bases and J dropped 4 bases, with 6 bases sitting between them. The germline gives CDR1 SEHNR, CDR2 FQNEAQ (reference sequence).

This chain connects TRBV7-2 to TRBJ2-2; D is perhaps TRBD1 (5 bases). Germline V gene lookup returns CDR1 SGHTA and CDR2 FQGNSA. The CDR3 has 16 amino acids. The germline V and J ends were trimmed by 4 bases and 2 bases, with 14 bases remaining between them. The CDR3 DNA follows: TGTGCCAGCAGCTCCCTCTGGACACCAAACACCGGGGAGCTGTTTTTT. This sequence encodes CASSSLWTPNTGELFF. Based on the CDR3 plus reference TRBV7-2 and TRBJ2-2, the full variable domain is GAGVSQSPSNKVTEKGKDVELRCDPISGHTALYWYRQSLGQGLEFLIYFQGNSAPDKSGLPSDRFSAERTGGSVSTLTIQRTQQEDSAVYLCASSSLWTPNTGELFFGEGSRLTVL.

The chain employs TRBV29-1 and TRBJ2-1, with D tentatively TRBD2 (5 bases). From germline, CDR1 is SQVTM and CDR2 ANQGSEA. This CDR3 has 13 residues. V was trimmed by 6 bases and J by 5 bases, leaving 14 bases between them. CDR3 in amino acids: CSVDPATNNEQFF. The CDR3, as DNA: TGCAGCGTCGACCCAGCGACTAACAATGAGCAGTTCTTC.

The chain's CDR3 is CASSLQGANQPQHF. DNA for the CDR3: TGTGCCAGCAGCTTACAGGGGGCCAATCAGCCCCAGCATTTT. This chain links TRBV7-9 with TRBJ1-5, with TRBD1 matching 8 bases. The V gene end was trimmed by 2 bases and the J gene end by 3 bases; junction bases not matched to a gene: 0. Germline CDR1 SEHNR, CDR2 FQNEAQ (reference sequence). CDR3 size: 14 residues.